Below are 15 T cell receptor beta chains sequenced from a single sample in a study of T cell clones after liver transplantation. Assay: immunoSEQ multiplex PCR; the TCRdb copy retains only in-frame clones and omits some. The table has 60,000 or so clones, 70% to 75% seen once. The specimen was CD4+ T cells from blood, collected before liver transplant. The receptor source for this set is a human donor who received a liver transplant.

In its sample, this clone was seen many times. This CDR3 is also generated by other DNA sequences in the sample. V is TRBV20-1 and J is TRBJ2-7; D not resolved. Germline loops: CDR1 DFQATT, CDR2 SNEGSKA (reference sequence). The CDR3 extends over 11 amino acids. V was trimmed by 3 bases and J by 2 bases, leaving 5 bases between them. For the CDR3, the DNA is TGCAGTGCTAGGACAACCTACGAGCAGTACTTC. Its translation is CSARTTYEQYF.

This clone was observed a few times. The chain has TRBV7-2 and TRBJ2-3; 9 bases align to TRBD2. This CDR3 region has 16 residues. Looked up from germline, CDR1 is SGHTA and CDR2 is FQGNSA. With 2 bases clipped from V and 3 bases from J, the junction kept 6 bases outside the gene matches. The CDR3 nucleotides read TGTGCCAGCAGCTTACTTGGGCTAGCGGGGACAGATACGCAGTATTTT. Residues: CASSLLGLAGTDTQYF.

The chain carries TRBV7-9 and TRBJ1-1; D is uncertain. CDR1 and CDR2 (germline): SEHNR, FQNEAQ (reference sequence). This CDR3 contains 13 residues. Trimming shortened V by 1 base and J by 2 bases, and 5 bases separated the two germline ends. CDR3 DNA sequence: TGTGCCAGCAGCTTAGATGTAAACACTGAAGCTTTCTTT. Its protein is CASSLDVNTEAFF.

The chain has TRBV10-3 and TRBJ2-7; D possibly corresponds to TRBD2 (5 bases). V was trimmed by 4 bases and J by 4 bases, leaving 14 bases between them. Germline assignment: CDR1 ENHRY and CDR2 SYGVKD. The CDR3 spans 14 residues. The CDR3 DNA is TGTGCCATCAGTGCCGGGGTGGAAGGGTACGAGCAGTACTTC. Its protein is CAISAGVEGYEQYF.

J is TRBJ1-6 and V is TRBV5-4; D is uncertain. This CDR3 has 16 residues. V lost 5 bases, J lost 5 bases, and 17 bases lay in between. Germline V gene data show CDR1 as SGHNT and CDR2 as YYREEE (reference sequence). CDR3 amino acids: CASRSGGFRDNSPLHF. The CDR3 DNA follows: TGTGCCAGCAGATCTGGAGGGTTTCGAGATAATTCACCCCTCCACTTT. Supplemented by reference TRBV5-4 and TRBJ1-6, the full variable domain reads ETGVTQSPTHLIKTRGQQVTLRCSSQSGHNTVSWYQQALGQGPQFIFQYYREEENGRGNFPPRFSGLQFPNYSSELNVNALELDDSALYLCASRSGGFRDNSPLHFGNGTRLTVT.

The V gene is TRBV10-3, the J gene TRBJ1-2; 11 positions agree with TRBD1. Unmatched junction bases numbered 7, after V lost 2 bases and J lost 8 bases. Germline V lookup: CDR1 ENHRY, CDR2 SYGVKD. The CDR3 has 15 amino acids. CDR3 DNA: TGTGCCATCAGTGAGGAGAGGACAGGGGGCATCGGCTACACCTTC. It is translated as CAISEERTGGIGYTF.

The chain couples TRBV28 to TRBJ2-1; 7 bases agree with TRBD1. Germline-derived CDR1 and CDR2 are MDHEN and SYDVKM. V trimming: 6 bases; J trimming: 3 bases; junction bases outside the gene matches: 8. CDR3 length equals 15 residues. CDR3 DNA: TGTGCCAGCAGGAAACAGGGGCCCAACTACAATGAGCAGTTCTTC. Amino acid sequence: CASRKQGPNYNEQFF.

V is TRBV4-2 and J is TRBJ2-7; tentatively, D is TRBD1 (7 bases). V lost 0 bases to trimming and J lost 6 bases, with 12 bases between them. CDR1 and CDR2 from the germline V gene are LGHNA and YNFKEQ. This CDR3 region has 14 residues. The CDR3 region has the DNA TGTGCCAGCAGCCAAGAAGGAGGGGGCCGCGAGCAGTACTTC. Its protein product is CASSQEGGGREQYF.

The sample holds a few counts of this clone. This chain uses TRBV5-4 with TRBJ2-7, with D perhaps TRBD2 (5 bases). The V gene lost 0 bases and the J gene lost 3 bases, with 13 bases spanning the gap. The length of the CDR3 is 15 residues. Germline V gene data show CDR1 as SGHNT and CDR2 as YYREEE (reference sequence). The chain's CDR3 is CASSLELGSFYEQYF. DNA for the CDR3: TGTGCCAGCAGCTTGGAGTTAGGGAGTTTCTACGAGCAGTACTTC.

The chain employs TRBV6-5 and TRBJ1-3, with 7 nucleotides matching TRBD1. This CDR3 contains 14 residues. CDR1 is MNHEY, CDR2 SVGAGI, per germline. V lost 8 bases, J lost 4 bases, and 8 bases stayed unmatched. CDR3 loop: CASARTTGGNTIYF. The CDR3 coding sequence is TGTGCCAGCGCACGAACGACAGGGGGAAACACCATATATTTT.

V is TRBV23-1 and J is TRBJ2-4, with D hard to call. TRBV23-1 falls under the ORF class, with uncertain function. The CDR3 runs to 20 residues. V was cut by 0 bases and J by 0 bases, with 21 bases left in between. The CDR3 nucleotides are TGCGCCAGCAGTCAATCGAGTGAGGTCTGCGTCCGCCTAGCCAAAAACATTCAGTACTTC. As protein: CASSQSSEVCVRLAKNIQYF.

This chain connects TRBV27 to TRBJ2-4; a weak D match, TRBD1 (6 bases). The CDR3 loop spans 15 amino acids. The germline gives CDR1 MNHEY, CDR2 SMNVEV (reference sequence). Trimming cost V 5 bases and J 0 bases, with 11 bases left between them. CDR3 bases: TGTGCCAGCAGTCCAGGGGACCGAGCCAAAAACATTCAGTACTTC. Its protein is CASSPGDRAKNIQYF.

The table lists this clone with many counts. The rearrangement uses TRBV4-1 and TRBJ1-6; TRBD1 matches at 10 bases. The CDR3 length is 16 residues. Germline V CDR1 and CDR2: MGHRA, YSYEKL. Trimming took 3 bases from V and 8 from J; bases not matched to a gene: 7. CDR3 protein: CASSHHRDRGYSPLHF. The CDR3 DNA is TGCGCCAGCAGCCACCACCGGGACAGGGGATATTCACCCCTCCACTTT.

The chain combines TRBV5-8 with TRBJ2-3, with TRBD2 identical over 8 bases. Per the germline V gene, CDR1 is SGHTS and CDR2 is YDEGEE. The CDR3 length is 14 residues. V shed 4 bases, J shed 4 bases, and the junction held 5 bases outside the gene matches. The CDR3 here is CASSTTGGPDTQYF. Written as DNA, the CDR3 is TGTGCCAGCAGCACCACGGGGGGGCCAGATACGCAGTATTTT.

This clone appeared a few times. The chain links TRBV5-6 to TRBJ2-5; weak D call: TRBD1 (6 bases). The CDR3 runs 15 residues. V was shortened by 2 bases and J by 0 bases, with 11 bases between the two germline ends. Germline values: CDR1 SGHDT, CDR2 YYEEEE. The CDR3 DNA reads TGTGCCAGCAGCTTTAAGGGACATCACCAAGAGACCCAGTACTTC. This codes for CASSFKGHHQETQYF.